The clone carrying this T cell receptor beta chain was counted between two and nine times. Antigen unknown. The sample is drawn from a study of shared clonotypes between healthy human individuals. Study details: Per donor, CD8 memory used one plate, CD8 naive used two, CD4 memory used three and CD4 naive used three.

This CDR3 has 13 residues. The J segment lost 6 bases and the V segment lost 11 bases, leaving 7 bases of the junction unmatched. Germline V gives CDR1 SGHVS, CDR2 FNYEAQ. Notes on the study in general: Non-shared clonotypes displayed generation probabilities falling below those of clonotypes present in all four donors. On the whole, naive subsets had larger estimated richness than memory subsets had.

Using approximately 200 ng DNA, approximately 30,000 T cell genomes, the sorted-subset replicate PCRs were run. Some clones are missing from TCRdb's copy, which holds only in-frame ones; the method was immunoSEQ multiplex PCR. The sample has approximately 240,000 clones; about 69% are singletons. The sequence came from a man aged 30 to 39 in good health. The V and J genes are TRBV7-6 and TRBJ1-4, with 9 bases fitting TRBD1. The sample comprised memory CD4+ T cells sorted from blood. Regarding subset: CD45RA-negative fraction. In DNA form, the CDR3 reads TGTGCCTCACACAGGGGGCGCGATGAAAAACTGTTTTTT. It is translated as CASHRGRDEKLFF.